The T cell receptor (beta chain) described here comes from a study of regulatory T cells in long-lasting Graves disease. At least ten counts were recorded for this clonotype. V shed 2 bases and J 7 bases; nucleotides not matched to a gene: 7. The CDR3 extends over 16 amino acids. CDR1 SGHAT and CDR2 FQNNGV come from the germline V gene. Sample time point: newly diagnosed GD, antithyroid drugs for less than 3 months. Researchers made the TCR library from RNA that was extracted from PBMCs. Arm-PCR with iRepertoire HTBI primers amplified the CDR3 regions for these TCR beta libraries. From the multiplex PCR reads, TCRdb called clonotypes with MiXCR, one entry per CDR3 protein. The data show around 400,000 distinct CDR3 sequences, 15% seen once.

V is TRBV11-2 and J is TRBJ2-1; TRBD1 aligns across 11 bases. The sequence came from a female donor with Graves disease. Specimen: peripheral blood mononuclear cells (PBMCs), collected at new diagnosis, from a patient treated with antithyroid drugs. The DNA for the CDR3 is TGTGCCAGCAGCTTATACGGGACAGGGGGAGGGAATGAGCAGTTCTTC. Translated: CASSLYGTGGGNEQFF.